These 32 T cell receptor beta chains came from one sample sequenced in a study of blood T cells in healthy people across ages. A second PCR of roughly 7 to 11 cycles used a sample-barcoded 5' primer and a J-beta primer mix. TCRdb reanalysed the 5' RACE reads using MiXCR and keeps one entry per CDR3 protein. The sample contains 850,000 to 1,300,000 distinct CDR3 sequences, 40% to 50% of which appear only once. Sequenced: blood. The receptor set was obtained from a woman aged 55-69 years in good health.

This clonotype was recorded many times. This chain uses TRBV20-1 with TRBJ2-7; D is uncertain. The CDR3 loop spans 12 amino acids. Germline CDR1 reads DFQATT; CDR2 reads SNEGSKA (reference sequence). The V end lost 5 bases, the J end lost 4 bases, and 12 bases lay between the germline ends. Here the CDR3 DNA reads TGCAGTGCTCCCCTCGGCCCATACGAGCAGTACTTC. Protein: CSAPLGPYEQYF.

The gene calls are TRBV7-8 and TRBJ2-6; D gene uncertain. The CDR3 totals 13 residues. V was pared by 8 bases and J by 0 bases, with 5 bases between. Germline V gene lookup returns CDR1 SGHVS and CDR2 FQNEAQ. DNA of the CDR3: TGTGCCAGCGTTTTCTCTGGGGCCAACGTCCTGACTTTC. Translation: CASVFSGANVLTF.

The rearrangement links TRBV5-1 to TRBJ1-4, with D possibly TRBD1 on 5 matching bases. The CDR3 runs to 14 residues. The V end lost 2 bases, the J end lost 11 bases, and 16 bases lay between the germline ends. CDR1 and CDR2 from the germline V gene are SGHRS and YFSETQ. Written as DNA, the CDR3 is TGCGCCAGCAGCTTCGAGGGACCTGACGGGAAACTGTTTTTT. This sequence encodes CASSFEGPDGKLFF.

The chain joins TRBV5-5 to TRBJ2-7; no clear D gene. The length of the CDR3 is 14 residues. V gave up 6 bases and J gave up 0 bases, with 13 bases separating them. Germline V gives CDR1 SGHKS, CDR2 YYEKEE (reference sequence). In DNA form, the CDR3 reads TGTGCCAGCACCCAAGGAGCCCACTCCTACGAGCAGTACTTC. It specifies CASTQGAHSYEQYF.

A few counts support this clonotype. This sequence joins TRBV5-5 and TRBJ1-2; D is perhaps TRBD1 (6 bases). Germline values: CDR1 SGHKS, CDR2 YYEKEE (reference sequence). The CDR3 length is 12 residues. V was clipped by 3 bases and J by 8 bases, with 11 bases between them. The DNA for the CDR3 is TGTGCCAGCAGCTCTACGACAGGAGGCTACACCTTC. Translating it yields CASSSTTGGYTF.

This chain uses TRBV7-9 with TRBJ1-4, with D hard to call. Germline loops: CDR1 SEHNR, CDR2 FQNEAQ (reference sequence). The V end lost 3 bases, the J end lost 7 bases, and 6 bases lay between the germline ends. The CDR3 contains 12 residues. The CDR3 loop is CASSFSSEKLFF. The CDR3 bases are TGTGCCAGCAGCTTTTCTAGTGAAAAACTGTTTTTT.

Only a few counts were recorded for this clonotype. V usage is TRBV7-2 and J usage is TRBJ1-1; 7 bases are a match to TRBD1. V shed 1 base and J 4 bases; nucleotides not matched to a gene: 3. The CDR3 covers 14 residues. Per germline, CDR1 SGHTA and CDR2 FQGNSA. The DNA for the CDR3 is TGTGCCAGCAGCTTAGTACAGGGGAGCACTGAAGCTTTCTTT. Protein: CASSLVQGSTEAFF. Full variable domain (remainder filled in from reference TRBV7-2 and TRBJ1-1): GAGVSQSPSNKVTEKGKDVELRCDPISGHTALYWYRQSLGQGLEFLIYFQGNSAPDKSGLPSDRFSAERTGGSVSTLTIQRTQQEDSAVYLCASSLVQGSTEAFFGQGTRLTVV.

This chain connects TRBV5-1 to TRBJ2-7; TRBD2 matches at 11 bases. V dropped 0 bases and J dropped 7; count of bases not matched to a gene: 3. The CDR3 is made up of 14 amino acids. Looked up from germline, CDR1 is SGHRS and CDR2 is YFSETQ. The DNA of the CDR3 is TGCGCCAGCAGCTTGGCGGGACTAGCGGCTGAGCAGTACTTC. Protein product: CASSLAGLAAEQYF. The whole variable domain, remainder taken from reference TRBV5-1 and TRBJ2-7, is KAGVTQTPRYLIKTRGQQVTLSCSPISGHRSVSWYQQTPGQGLQFLFEYFSETQRNKGNFPGRFSGRQFSNSRSEMNVSTLELGDSALYLCASSLAGLAAEQYFGPGTRLTVT.

To note about this clonotype: A read error may account for a junction end that differs from germline. V usage is TRBV29-1 and J usage is TRBJ1-2; D gene unclear. The CDR3 spans 14 residues. Germline CDR1 and CDR2: SQVTM and ANQGSEA. CDR3 sequence (DNA): TGCAGCGTTGCAGAAGTAGCCGCTAACTATAGCTACACCTTC. Its protein product is CSVAEVAANYSYTF.

This clonotype has ten or more counts. The chain uses TRBV12-3 or TRBV12-4 and TRBJ2-5; D possibly corresponds to TRBD2 (5 bases). The ends were cut back, 7 bases at V and 1 base at J, with 13 bases in the middle. The CDR3 spans 14 residues. As DNA, the CDR3 is TGTGCCAGCAAGAGGAACAGCGGCCAAGAGACCCAGTACTTC. Amino acids: CASKRNSGQETQYF.

CDR3 region: CASSWYRGTNEKLFF. Here the CDR3 DNA reads TGTGCCAGCAGCTGGTACAGGGGTACTAATGAAAAACTGTTTTTT. The chain is built from TRBV7-9 and TRBJ1-4, with 7 nucleotides matching TRBD1. The junction had 4 bases not matched to a gene; V was cut back by 4 bases and J by 2 bases. CDR3 size: 15 residues. Germline V gene sequence: CDR1 SEHNR, CDR2 FQNEAQ (reference sequence).

The sample holds a few counts of this clonotype. V usage is TRBV5-1 and J usage is TRBJ2-1, with D perhaps matching TRBD1 or TRBD2 (5 bases each). Germline V CDR1 and CDR2: SGHRS, YFSETQ. The CDR3 spans 17 residues. Trimming shortened V by 0 bases and J by 7 bases, and 20 bases separated the two germline ends. CDR3 in DNA: TGCGCCAGCAGCTTGGGCATCCGGGACGGACTCCTGAATGAGCAGTTCTTC. Amino acid sequence: CASSLGIRDGLLNEQFF. Supplemented by reference TRBV5-1 and TRBJ2-1, the full variable domain reads KAGVTQTPRYLIKTRGQQVTLSCSPISGHRSVSWYQQTPGQGLQFLFEYFSETQRNKGNFPGRFSGRQFSNSRSEMNVSTLELGDSALYLCASSLGIRDGLLNEQFFGPGTRLTVL.

V is TRBV7-9 and J is TRBJ2-3; 7 nucleotides line up with TRBD2. Trimming cost V 7 bases and J 1 base; bases outside gene matches: 8. The V gene's germline CDR1 is SEHNR and CDR2 FQNEAQ (reference sequence). This CDR3 is built from 15 residues. CDR3 bases: TGTGCCAGCACCTCCCACCGGGGGGGCACAGATACGCAGTATTTT. This codes for CASTSHRGGTDTQYF.

The chain uses TRBV5-1 and TRBJ2-3; tentative D call: TRBD1 (6 bases). This CDR3 contains 16 residues. Trimming took off 0 bases at V and 2 bases at J, with 13 bases between the two ends. Germline CDR1 is SGHRS and CDR2 is YFSETQ. Here the CDR3 reads CASSLGAGTFTDTQYF. The CDR3 nucleotides read TGCGCCAGCAGCTTGGGAGCAGGGACATTCACAGATACGCAGTATTTT.

For this clonotype: An end of the junction differs from the germline gene, which may be a read error. J is TRBJ2-7 and V is TRBV5-1; TRBD2 is a possible D gene (7 bases). The CDR3 is 16 amino acids. Germline-derived CDR1 and CDR2 are SGHRS and YFSETQ. The CDR3 DNA follows: TGCGCCAGCAGCCCCCTGCTCTCGGGGGGCTCCCACGAGCAGTACTTC. Its protein product is CASSPLLSGGSHEQYF.

This sequence joins TRBV20-1 and TRBJ2-2; perhaps TRBD2 as D (6 bases). The V end was cut by 2 bases, the J end by 5 bases, with 12 bases between. This CDR3 contains 14 residues. CDR1 and CDR2 (germline): DFQATT, SNEGSKA (reference sequence). CDR3 bases: TGCAGTGCTAGACGAGCGGCGGGGACCGGGGAGCTGTTTTTT. It encodes CSARRAAGTGELFF.

This clonotype was observed a few times. The junction shows a germline mismatch at one end, possibly a read error. The rearrangement links TRBV10-3 to TRBJ1-1, with D unclear. CDR1 is ENHRY, CDR2 SYGVKD, per germline. This CDR3 region has 11 residues. The DNA for the CDR3 is TGTGCCATCAGGGAGTACAGTGAAGCTTTCTTT. Its protein is CAIREYSEAFF.

CDR3 coding DNA: TGTGCCAGCAGTACCCCCTGGCGGGAGGGCCAGCCAGATACGCAGTATTTT. This translates into CASSTPWREGQPDTQYF. J is TRBJ2-3 and V is TRBV12-3 or TRBV12-4, with 9 bases that match TRBD2. The V gene end was trimmed by 5 bases and the J gene end by 4 bases; junction bases not matched to a gene: 13. This CDR3 has 17 amino acids.

Regarding this clonotype: Since a much larger clone is just one base distant, this may be a read error. The chain joins TRBV4-2 to TRBJ2-5, with D possibly being TRBD2 (6 bases). The J call may not be correct, given that the DNA end is closer to TRBJ2-1. Germline assignment: CDR1 LGHNA and CDR2 YNFKEQ. The length of the CDR3 is 14 residues. CDR3 nucleotides: TGTGCCAGCAGCCAGCCGGGACTGCAAGAGACCCAGTTCTTC. It is translated as CASSQPGLQETQFF.

This sequence joins TRBV29-1 and TRBJ2-1, with D tentatively TRBD1 (6 bases). CDR1 and CDR2 (germline): SQVTM, ANQGSEA. Trimming cost V 5 bases and J 5 bases, with 16 bases left between them. There are 14 residues in the CDR3. DNA of the CDR3: TGCAGCGTTCTAAGCGGACAGAGTAACAATGAGCAGTTCTTC. This codes for CSVLSGQSNNEQFF.

The J gene is TRBJ2-4, the V gene TRBV7-3; D tentatively fits TRBD1 or TRBD2 (5 bases each). The CDR3 loop spans 13 amino acids. Trimming shortened V by 8 bases and J by 6 bases, and 14 bases separated the two germline ends. From germline, CDR1 is SGHTA and CDR2 FQGTGA. The CDR3 DNA reads TGTGCCAGCGGCCGGGCCGGGACAAACATTCAGTACTTC. Translating it yields CASGRAGTNIQYF.

The chain links TRBV6-5 to TRBJ2-6; unclear D gene. V was trimmed by 0 bases and J by 0 bases, leaving 6 bases between them. There are 16 residues in the CDR3. CDR1 MNHEY and CDR2 SVGAGI come from the germline V gene. The CDR3 here is CASSYSGISGANVLTF. The CDR3 DNA follows: TGTGCCAGCAGTTACTCAGGGATCTCTGGGGCCAACGTCCTGACTTTC.

As for this clonotype: The junction does not match germline at one end; this may be a read error. V gene TRBV9 combines with J gene TRBJ2-7, with TRBD2 as a possible D gene (6 bases). This CDR3 spans 14 amino acids. Looked up from germline, CDR1 is SGDLS and CDR2 is YYNGEE. The CDR3 DNA reads as TGTGCCAGCAGCGAAGGGACTGGGTCCTACGAGCTGTACTTC. Its translation is CASSEGTGSYELYF. Full variable domain (outside the CDR3, taken from reference TRBV9 and TRBJ2-7): DSGVTQTPKHLITATGQRVTLRCSPRSGDLSVYWYQQSLDQGLQFLIQYYNGEERAKGNILERFSAQQFPDLHSELNLSSLELGDSALYFCASSEGTGSYELYFGPGTRLTVT.

Notes on this clonotype: Sequence at one end of the junction differs from germline and may be a read error. The chain uses TRBV10-3 and TRBJ2-1; 12 bases fit TRBD2. The CDR3 covers 17 residues. Looked up from germline, CDR1 is ENHRY and CDR2 is SYGVKD. As DNA, the CDR3 is TGTGCCATTAGTGGTGTGTCTAGCGGGAGGGAGTATAATGAGCAGTTCTTC. Its translation: CAISGVSSGREYNEQFF.

This clonotype was counted a few times. This chain uses TRBV7-9 with TRBJ1-2; TRBD1 aligns across 7 bases. V dropped 4 bases and J dropped 6; count of bases not matched to a gene: 8. CDR1 SEHNR and CDR2 FQNEAQ come from the germline V gene (reference sequence). CDR3 length equals 14 residues. This CDR3 reads CASSWGQSYDGYTF. CDR3 DNA sequence: TGTGCCAGCAGCTGGGGACAGTCCTATGATGGCTACACCTTC.

The sample holds a few counts of this clonotype. The genes are TRBV15 and TRBJ2-7; no clear D. Per germline, CDR1 LNHNV and CDR2 YYDKDF (reference sequence). The ends were cut back, 3 bases at V and 6 bases at J, with 9 bases in the middle. This CDR3 spans 12 amino acids. The CDR3 reads CATSRRVGEQYF. DNA of the CDR3: TGTGCCACCAGCAGGAGAGTCGGCGAGCAGTACTTC. Together with reference TRBV15 and TRBJ2-7, the CDR3 gives the full variable domain: DAMVIQNPRYQVTQFGKPVTLSCSQTLNHNVMYWYQQKSSQAPKLLFHYYDKDFNNEADTPDNFQSRRPNTSFCFLDIRSPGLGDTAMYLCATSRRVGEQYFGPGTRLTVT.

The table lists this clonotype with a few counts. The rearrangement joins TRBV7-8 to TRBJ2-2; 8 bases map to TRBD1. V lost 4 bases, J lost 4 bases, and 5 bases stayed unmatched. Germline CDR1 and CDR2: SGHVS and FQNEAQ. This CDR3 is built from 15 residues. DNA for the CDR3: TGTGCCAGCAGCTATCGGACAGGGAGCACCGGGGAGCTGTTTTTT. Translating it yields CASSYRTGSTGELFF. Based on the CDR3 plus reference TRBV7-8 and TRBJ2-2, the full variable domain is GAGVSQSPRYKVAKRGQDVALRCDPISGHVSLFWYQQALGQGPEFLTYFQNEAQLDKSGLPSDRFFAERPEGSVSTLKIQRTQQEDSAVYLCASSYRTGSTGELFFGEGSRLTVL.

The chain couples TRBV5-6 to TRBJ2-3; D is perhaps TRBD1 (5 bases). Germline loops: CDR1 SGHDT, CDR2 YYEEEE. The CDR3 runs to 15 residues. V gave up 0 bases and J gave up 0 bases, with 8 bases separating them. The CDR3 region has the DNA TGTGCCAGCAGCTTGGACAGGCGGAGCACAGATACGCAGTATTTT. This gives the protein CASSLDRRSTDTQYF.

The chain has TRBV18 and TRBJ2-7; 7 nucleotides line up with TRBD2. The ends lost 2 bases at V and 7 bases at J; junction bases unmatched: 5. The CDR3 is 13 residues long. CDR1 and CDR2 from the germline V gene are KGHSH and LQKENI. Written as DNA, the CDR3 is TGTGCCAGCTCACCATCACTAGCGCGGGAGCAGTACTTC. Amino acid sequence: CASSPSLAREQYF.

This sequence joins TRBV14 and TRBJ1-2, with a tentative D call TRBD1 (6 bases). This CDR3 is 16 amino acids long. Germline CDR1 and CDR2: SGHDN and FVKESK. The V end lost 4 bases, the J end lost 5 bases, and 20 bases lay between the germline ends. CDR3 loop: CASSLPGGGGAYGYTF. The CDR3 DNA sequence: TGTGCCAGCAGCCTCCCCGGCGGGGGGGGCGCTTATGGCTACACCTTC.

The chain couples TRBV28 to TRBJ1-1, with 9 bases lining up with TRBD1. From germline, CDR1 is MDHEN and CDR2 SYDVKM. Unmatched junction bases numbered 3, after V lost 6 bases and J lost 1 base. CDR3 length equals 14 residues. The CDR3 protein is CASSTGGWNTEAFF. The DNA for the CDR3 is TGTGCCAGCAGCACAGGGGGCTGGAACACTGAAGCTTTCTTT.

Concerning this clonotype itself: Just one base apart from a much larger clone, this may be a read error. The chain is built from TRBV20-1 and TRBJ2-1; 12 bases are shared with TRBD2. Looked up from germline, CDR1 is DFQATT and CDR2 is SNEGSKA (reference sequence). V trimming: 0 bases; J trimming: 7 bases; junction bases outside the gene matches: 7. The CDR3 extends over 16 amino acids. The CDR3 here is CSARDVTSGRRNEQFF. CDR3 DNA sequence: TGCAGTGCTAGAGATGTGACTAGCGGGAGACGAAATGAGCAGTTCTTC.